The 20 T cell receptor beta chains below come from one sample, sequenced in a study of tumor-infiltrating lymphocytes in primary liver carcinoma. The researchers produced TCR beta cDNA from around 500 ng total RNA with a constant-region primer. Three-round nested multiplex PCR performed with slightly modified ARM-PCR produced the TCR beta libraries. It was with TRBV1-TRBV30 forward primers and a C-beta reverse primer that the first two PCR rounds were run, at 10 to 11 cycles each. One entry per CDR3 protein results from TCRdb running MiXCR on the multiplex PCR reads. The data contain 95,000 to 100,000 distinct CDR3 sequences, about 63% of them seen just once; the ten biggest clones take up around 10%. DNA and RNA were both co-extracted from about 19-30 mg of bulk tissue that had not been sorted. The sequencing input was liver tumor tissue from sampling region 2. Subset: tumor region T2, inferior pole. The source is an older woman with primary liver carcinoma and hepatitis B virus infection.

This clonotype was counted only a few times. The chain has TRBV28 and TRBJ2-5, with D uncertain. Germline V gene data show CDR1 as MDHEN and CDR2 as SYDVKM. Trimming took 5 bases from V and 2 from J, leaving 6 bases between them. CDR3 length: 12 amino acids. CDR3 protein: CASSVLQETQYF. The CDR3 DNA reads as TGTGCCAGCAGTGTTCTTCAAGAGACCCAGTACTTC.

In this sample, this clonotype turned up a few times. The V and J genes are TRBV2 and TRBJ1-2; possible D gene TRBD1, 6 bases. This CDR3 has 14 residues. Germline assignment: CDR1 SNHLY and CDR2 FYNNEI. V dropped 4 bases and J dropped 5 bases, with 14 bases sitting between them. The CDR3 sequence: CASSAEQGTYGYTF. The CDR3 DNA follows: TGTGCCAGCAGTGCAGAACAGGGAACATATGGCTACACCTTC.

The V and J genes are TRBV7-9 and TRBJ1-1, with 7 bases that match TRBD1. CDR3 length: 15 residues. Unmatched junction bases numbered 10, after V lost 1 base and J lost 8 bases. Germline assignment: CDR1 SEHNR and CDR2 FQNEAQ (reference sequence). The CDR3 sequence: CASSLVGRGDREAFF. The CDR3 DNA sequence: TGTGCCAGCAGCTTAGTCGGTAGGGGGGACAGAGAAGCTTTCTTT. Full variable domain (remainder filled in from reference TRBV7-9 and TRBJ1-1): DTGVSQNPRHKITKRGQNVTFRCDPISEHNRLYWYRQTLGQGPEFLTYFQNEAQLEKSRLLSDRFSAERPKGSFSTLEIQRTEQGDSAMYLCASSLVGRGDREAFFGQGTRLTVV.

The CDR3 DNA is TGTGCCAGCAGTAAAGGGGGACTCCACAGAGGGGAGCTGTTTTTT. This translates into CASSKGGLHRGELFF. The V call is TRBV28, the J call TRBJ2-2; D might be TRBD1 or TRBD2, each matching 6 bases. With 5 bases removed from V and 8 bases from J, the gap between germline ends came to 18 bases. The CDR3 runs 15 residues. CDR1 is MDHEN, CDR2 SYDVKM, per germline. Variable domain in full (rest from reference TRBV28 and TRBJ2-2): DVKVTQSSRYLVKRTGEKVFLECVQDMDHENMFWYRQDPGLGLRLIYFSYDVKMKEKGDIPEGYSVSREKKERFSLILESASTNQTSMYLCASSKGGLHRGELFFGEGSRLTVL.

The CDR3 region has the DNA TGTGCCAGCGCGCCACTAGCGGACACCGGGGAGCTGTTTTTT. It encodes CASAPLADTGELFF. V usage is TRBV18 and J usage is TRBJ2-2; 8 bases match TRBD2. Trimming removed 8 bases from V and 3 bases from J; junction bases left unmatched: 5. Germline CDR1 reads KGHSH; CDR2 reads LQKENI. This CDR3 has 14 residues.

About this clonotype: The junction shows a germline mismatch at one end, possibly a read error. This chain joins TRBV29-1 and TRBJ1-2; possible D gene TRBD1, 5 bases. CDR1 and CDR2 (germline): SQVTM, ANQGSEA. This CDR3 contains 17 residues. This chain's CDR3 is CSVEVAGQTWGGYGYTF. The CDR3 DNA follows: TGCAGCGTTGAAGTCGCGGGGCAAACATGGGGCGGCTATGGTTACACCTTC.

This clonotype has only a few counts. A read error may explain this, as a much larger clone is one base away. The chain couples TRBV10-2 to TRBJ1-2; no definite D call. V was trimmed by 10 bases and J by 0 bases, leaving 12 bases between them. The CDR3 is made up of 13 amino acids. Germline assignment: CDR1 WSHSY and CDR2 SAAADI. CDR3 nucleotide sequence: TGCGCCAACCGCAGGACGGCTAACTATGGCTACACCTTC. It is translated as CANRRTANYGYTF.

Comment on this clonotype: One end of the junction does not line up with germline, which may come from a read error. The genes are TRBV6-1 and TRBJ2-7; either TRBD1 or TRBD2 may supply D (5 bases each). The CDR3 consists of 15 residues. From germline, CDR1 is MNHNS and CDR2 SASEGT. This CDR3 is CSSSSSGASSYERYF. In DNA form, the CDR3 reads TGTTCCAGCAGTTCATCCGGGGCCAGCTCCTACGAGCGGTACTTC.

The rearrangement uses TRBV19 and TRBJ2-1; TRBD1 is a possible D gene (5 bases). This CDR3 has 13 residues. CDR1 is LNHDA and CDR2 is SQIVND in the germline V gene (reference sequence). V was cut by 7 bases and J by 1 base, with 8 bases left in between. CDR3 sequence (DNA): TGTGCCAGTAAGGGGTGGTCCTACAATGAGCAGTTCTTC. It codes for CASKGWSYNEQFF.

Many counts were recorded for this clonotype. The CDR3 loop is CASSLISADTQYF. The CDR3 nucleotides are TGTGCCAGCAGCTTAATTAGCGCGGATACGCAGTATTTT. The chain joins TRBV7-3 to TRBJ2-3, with TRBD2 as a possible D gene (5 bases). CDR1 SGHTA and CDR2 FQGTGA come from the germline V gene. V dropped 1 base and J dropped 6 bases, with 8 bases sitting between them. The length of the CDR3 is 13 residues. The full variable domain, its missing parts supplied by reference TRBV7-3 and TRBJ2-3, is GAGVSQTPSNKVTEKGKYVELRCDPISGHTALYWYRQSLGQGPEFLIYFQGTGAADDSGLPNDRFFAVRPEGSVSTLKIQRTERGDSAVYLCASSLISADTQYFGPGTRLTVL.

Notes on this clonotype: At one of its ends the junction is not consistent with the germline gene, which may arise from a read error. The chain couples TRBV5-6 to TRBJ2-1, with D unresolved. Germline lookup yields CDR1 SGHDT and CDR2 YYEEEE. The CDR3 has 14 amino acids. The CDR3 is CVSSLSRSYNEQFF. CDR3 nucleotides: TGTGTCAGCAGCTTGAGTCGCTCCTACAATGAGCAGTTCTTC. Full variable domain (remainder filled in from reference TRBV5-6 and TRBJ2-1): DAGVTQSPTHLIKTRGQQVTLRCSPKSGHDTVSWYQQALGQGPQFIFQYYEEEERQRGNFPDRFSGHQFPNYSSELNVNALLLGDSALYLCVSSLSRSYNEQFFGPGTRLTVL.

Concerning this clonotype: This sequence may be a read error, since a much larger clone differs from it by one base. Since the CDR3 does not end with the conserved phenylalanine or tryptophan, this likely comes from a read error. The gene calls are TRBV28 and TRBJ2-3; no reliable D call. V lost 2 bases to trimming and J lost 4 bases, with 10 bases between them. The CDR3 has 14 amino acids. The germline gives CDR1 MDHEN, CDR2 SYDVKM. The CDR3 region is CASSLEATADTQYL. The CDR3 DNA follows: TGTGCCAGCAGTTTAGAAGCGACGGCAGATACGCAGTATTTG.

With regard to this clonotype: The conserved final phenylalanine or tryptophan is absent from the CDR3, which likely points to a read error. V and J are TRBV28 and TRBJ2-5; D is uncertain. The CDR3 is made up of 13 amino acids. Per germline, CDR1 MDHEN and CDR2 SYDVKM. Trimming removed 5 bases at V and 3 bases at J, with 10 bases between. CDR3 DNA: TGTGCCAGCAGTCCTACGGCCAAAGAGACCCAGTACCTC. Protein product: CASSPTAKETQYL.

This chain joins TRBV28 and TRBJ2-1; 16 bases match TRBD2. Germline V gene sequence: CDR1 MDHEN, CDR2 SYDVKM. J lost 6 bases, V lost 5 bases, and 4 bases had no gene match. This CDR3 has 16 residues. As DNA, the CDR3 is TGTGCCAGCAGTCCGGGGACTAGCGGGAGGGGCAATGAGCAGTTCTTC. Its protein is CASSPGTSGRGNEQFF.

This clonotype was seen ten or more times. The V gene is TRBV12-3 or TRBV12-4, the J gene TRBJ2-7; D is perhaps TRBD1 (5 bases). The germline V and J ends were trimmed by 2 bases and 6 bases, with 11 bases remaining between them. This CDR3 has 13 amino acids. The CDR3 sequence: CASSLSDKLEQYF. CDR3 DNA sequence: TGTGCCAGCAGTTTATCGGACAAGCTCGAGCAGTACTTC.

In regard to this clonotype: A much larger clone differs from this one at a single base, so this may be a read error. The chain recombines TRBV5-1 with TRBJ2-1; D perhaps matches TRBD2 (5 bases). Germline V gene data show CDR1 as SGHRS and CDR2 as YFSETQ. The CDR3 loop spans 15 amino acids. V dropped 0 bases and J dropped 11 bases, with 18 bases sitting between them. CDR3 residues: CASSLALRAGDKQFF. The DNA for the CDR3 is TGCGCCAGCAGCTTGGCCCTGAGGGCTGGGGATAAGCAGTTCTTC.

Turning to this clonotype: A much bigger clone sits one base away, suggesting this may be a read error. This rearrangement joins TRBV5-6 to TRBJ2-7, with D maybe TRBD2 (7 bases). This CDR3 has 13 residues. Germline V gives CDR1 SGHDT, CDR2 YYEEEE. The ends were cut back, 3 bases at V and 5 bases at J, with 12 bases in the middle. The CDR3 DNA is TGTGCCAGCAGCTCCAGCGGGACACACGAGCAGTACTTC. Its protein is CASSSSGTHEQYF.

This clonotype showed up just a few times. This may stem from a read error, because a much larger clone lies one nucleotide away. This chain connects TRBV21-1 to TRBJ1-4. TRBV21-1 has pseudogene status. The CDR3 runs 16 residues. The CDR3, as DNA: TGTGCCAGCAGCAGTGGTGCTGTGCTTGGAAATGAAAAACTGTTTTTT. It codes for CASSSGAVLGNEKLFF.

The genes are TRBV28 and TRBJ2-3; 9 nucleotides line up with TRBD2. The CDR3 length is 14 residues. The germline V gene encodes CDR1 MDHEN and CDR2 SYDVKM. V was pared by 5 bases and J by 12 bases, with 12 bases of the junction left unmatched. The CDR3 here is CASSPLSREGLQYF. Here the CDR3 DNA reads TGTGCCAGCAGTCCGTTATCGCGGGAGGGCCTACAGTATTTT.

This clonotype was seen repeatedly, ten times or more. The chain links TRBV7-8 to TRBJ1-5; D call uncertain. V lost 4 bases and J lost 7, with 11 bases in between. The CDR3 sequence is 13 residues long. Per germline, CDR1 SGHVS and CDR2 FQNEAQ. The CDR3 sequence: CASSSDVGQPQHF. The CDR3 bases are TGTGCCAGCAGCTCGGACGTTGGCCAGCCCCAGCATTTT.